This T cell receptor (beta chain) originates from a study of T cell repertoires in cytomegalovirus infection. TCRdb independently ran MiXCR on the reads; one entry per CDR3 protein. The table lists 140,000 to 150,000 distinct CDR3 sequences, more than 30% of them singletons. Notes on this clonotype: Its specificity is unknown.

V was shortened by 10 bases and J by 2 bases, with 16 bases between the two germline ends. Germline V CDR1 and CDR2: SGHVS, FNYEAQ. The CDR3 totals 14 residues. V usage is TRBV7-6 and J usage is TRBJ2-3; D unresolved. Here the sequenced sample was CD8+ T cells from cultured PBMCs, taken from culture after CMV antigen stimulation. The TCR originated in a human donor in good health (CMV status not recorded). Some clones in this sample may be carry-over from other donors' samples. CDR3 coding DNA: TGTGCCACAGAAGAAAGGTCTTCCACAGATACGCAGTATTTT. The encoded protein is CATEERSSTDTQYF. The variable domain in full, completed from reference TRBV7-6 and TRBJ2-3, reads GAGVSQSPRYKVTKRGQDVALRCDPISGHVSLYWYRQALGQGPEFLTYFNYEAQQDKSGLPNDRFSAERPEGSISTLTIQRTEQRDSAMYRCATEERSSTDTQYFGPGTRLTVL.